Following are 13 T cell receptor beta chains from one sample sequenced in a study of early T cells in non-severe SARS-CoV-2 infection. MiXCR, applied by TCRdb to the 5' RACE reads, yields one record per CDR3 protein. The sample holds under 85,000 distinct CDR3 sequences, about an eighth seen once. The sample here was whole blood, taken at baseline. All receptors come from an adult who was a healthcare worker with PCR-confirmed SARS-CoV-2 infection or an uninfected control (not recorded which).

CDR3 loop: CASSLAVGRGSPLHF. In nucleotides, the CDR3 is TGCGCCAGCAGCTTGGCCGTGGGGCGGGGATCACCCCTCCACTTT. This rearrangement joins TRBV5-1 to TRBJ1-6, with D possibly being TRBD1 (5 bases). Trimming removed 0 bases from V and 10 bases from J, with 14 bases in between. CDR3 size: 15 residues. Germline V gives CDR1 SGHRS, CDR2 YFSETQ.

J is TRBJ2-1 and V is TRBV24-1, with a tentative D call TRBD1 (7 bases). V was trimmed by 3 bases and J by 8 bases, leaving 13 bases between them. The CDR3 runs 14 residues. In germline, CDR1 is KGHDR, CDR2 SFDVKD. Here the CDR3 DNA reads TGTGCCACCAGTGATGGAGGGGGCCTCGATGAGCAGTTCTTC. Protein: CATSDGGGLDEQFF.

This clonotype was picked up many times. The chain joins TRBV7-9 to TRBJ2-5, with TRBD1 as a possible D gene (6 bases). CDR3 length: 16 residues. CDR1 is SEHNR and CDR2 is FQNEAQ in the germline V gene (reference sequence). Trimming took off 5 bases at V and 5 bases at J, with 21 bases between the two ends. The CDR3 here is CASSLPPGHPAETQYF. CDR3 DNA sequence: TGTGCCAGCAGCCTTCCACCGGGACACCCGGCGGAGACCCAGTACTTC.

This clonotype has at least ten counts. This chain joins TRBV16 and TRBJ2-7; D gene unclear. The CDR3 has 12 residues. Germline values: CDR1 KGHSY, CDR2 FQNENV. V lost 3 bases to trimming and J lost 7 bases, with 10 bases between them. CDR3 protein: CASSHLSLEQYF. The CDR3 DNA reads TGTGCCAGCAGCCACCTCTCTTTAGAGCAGTACTTC.

The chain recombines TRBV12-3 or TRBV12-4 with TRBJ1-2, with D perhaps matching TRBD1 (5 bases). The CDR3 is made up of 15 amino acids. V dropped 1 base and J dropped 2 bases, with 11 bases sitting between them. CDR3 loop: CASSLDSRANYGYTF. Here the CDR3 DNA reads TGTGCCAGCAGTTTAGATAGCAGGGCGAACTATGGCTACACCTTC.

This clonotype appeared a few times. The rearrangement links TRBV29-1 to TRBJ1-2; the D is unclear. Trimming left V 5 bases short and J 8 bases short, with 12 bases between. The germline V gene has CDR1 SQVTM and CDR2 ANQGSEA. CDR3 length: 11 amino acids. As DNA, the CDR3 is TGCAGCGTTAACGTCCTCGGGGGCTACACCTTC. It specifies CSVNVLGGYTF. The full variable domain, with the rest looked up from reference TRBV29-1 and TRBJ1-2, is SAVISQKPSRDICQRGTSLTIQCQVDSQVTMMFWYRQQPGQSLTLIATANQGSEATYESGFVIDKFPISRPNLTFSTLTVSNMSPEDSSIYLCSVNVLGGYTFGSGTRLTVV.

This clonotype was found many times. The chain has TRBV6-5 and TRBJ2-3; D is ambiguous. The germline V gene encodes CDR1 MNHEY and CDR2 SVGAGI. The CDR3 runs to 11 residues. Trimming stripped 10 bases from V and 6 bases from J, with 11 bases between. The CDR3 loop reads CATSGWDTQYF. DNA of the CDR3: TGTGCCACCTCAGGTTGGGATACGCAGTATTTT.

This clonotype was counted ten times or more. The rearrangement links TRBV11-2 to TRBJ2-2; D remains ambiguous. Trimming stripped 0 bases from V and 4 bases from J, with 12 bases between. This CDR3 has 16 residues. CDR1 is SGHAT, CDR2 FQNNGV, per germline. CDR3 region: CASSLDPSLATGELFF. CDR3 in DNA: TGTGCCAGCAGCTTAGATCCCAGTTTAGCCACCGGGGAGCTGTTTTTT.

This clonotype was seen only a few times. This chain links TRBV7-9 with TRBJ1-1, with unresolved D. This CDR3 is built from 14 residues. Per the germline V gene, CDR1 is SEHNR and CDR2 is FQNEAQ (reference sequence). V was clipped by 4 bases and J by 5 bases, with 14 bases between them. CDR3 in amino acids: CASSSGDRETEAFF. CDR3 coding DNA: TGTGCCAGCAGCTCCGGGGATCGGGAGACTGAAGCTTTCTTT.

This chain connects TRBV5-1 to TRBJ2-1; D possibly corresponds to TRBD2 (5 bases). Trimming removed 0 bases at V and 8 bases at J, with 9 bases between. In germline, CDR1 is SGHRS, CDR2 YFSETQ. The CDR3 loop spans 13 amino acids. The chain's CDR3 is CASSLGLFDEQFF. DNA of the CDR3: TGCGCCAGCAGCTTGGGACTATTCGATGAGCAGTTCTTC.

In its sample, this clonotype was seen many times. The chain couples TRBV29-1 to TRBJ2-1, with D perhaps given as TRBD1 or TRBD2 (6 bases each). The length of the CDR3 is 14 residues. The V and J ends lost 2 bases and 4 bases respectively, with 12 bases between them. Germline values: CDR1 SQVTM, CDR2 ANQGSEA. CDR3 coding DNA: TGCAGCGTTGAACGCAGGGGACTTTACAATGAGCAGTTCTTC. It yields the protein CSVERRGLYNEQFF.

This clonotype was seen many times. The rearrangement joins TRBV5-8 to TRBJ2-7, with 8 bases that match TRBD2. This CDR3 has 17 residues. Germline CDR1 SGHTS, CDR2 YDEGEE. V lost 4 bases to trimming and J lost 3 bases; unmatched junction nucleotides: 15. The CDR3 bases are TGTGCCAGCAGCCCGATAATAAGGACTAGCCGGGTCTACGAGCAGTACTTC. It is translated as CASSPIIRTSRVYEQYF.

This clonotype has at least ten counts. V gene TRBV2 combines with J gene TRBJ2-3; the D is unclear. The CDR3 consists of 13 residues. Germline values: CDR1 SNHLY, CDR2 FYNNEI. V was cut by 6 bases and J by 2 bases, with 9 bases left in between. The CDR3, as DNA: TGTGCCAGCAGGCCCGCAAACACAGATACGCAGTATTTT. Its protein is CASRPANTDTQYF.